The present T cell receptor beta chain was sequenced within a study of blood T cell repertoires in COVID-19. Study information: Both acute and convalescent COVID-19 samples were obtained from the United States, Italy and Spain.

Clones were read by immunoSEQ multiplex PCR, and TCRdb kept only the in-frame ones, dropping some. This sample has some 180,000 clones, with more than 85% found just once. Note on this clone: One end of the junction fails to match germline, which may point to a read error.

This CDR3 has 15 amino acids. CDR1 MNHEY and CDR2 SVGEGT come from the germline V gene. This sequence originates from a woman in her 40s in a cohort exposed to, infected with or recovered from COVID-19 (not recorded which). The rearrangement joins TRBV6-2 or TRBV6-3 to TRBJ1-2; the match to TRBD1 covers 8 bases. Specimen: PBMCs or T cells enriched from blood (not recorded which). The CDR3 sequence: CASSSGTGTSYGYTF. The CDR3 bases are TGTGCCAGCAGCTCCGGGACAGGAACGTCCTATGGCTATACCTTC.